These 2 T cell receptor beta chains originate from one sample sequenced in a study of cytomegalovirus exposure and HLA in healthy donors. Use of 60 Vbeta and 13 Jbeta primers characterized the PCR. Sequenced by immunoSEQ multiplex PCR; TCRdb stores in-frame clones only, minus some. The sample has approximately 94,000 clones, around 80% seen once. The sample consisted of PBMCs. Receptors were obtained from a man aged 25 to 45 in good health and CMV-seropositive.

CDR3 region: CASSQDLVLGHPAKNIQYF. CDR3 in DNA: TGTGCCAGCAGCCAAGATCTGGTTTTGGGCCACCCAGCCAAAAACATTCAGTACTTC. The rearrangement uses TRBV4-2 and TRBJ2-4; D gene unclear. The CDR3 length is 19 residues. Germline values: CDR1 LGHNA, CDR2 YNFKEQ. V gave up 0 bases and J gave up 0 bases, with 18 bases separating them.

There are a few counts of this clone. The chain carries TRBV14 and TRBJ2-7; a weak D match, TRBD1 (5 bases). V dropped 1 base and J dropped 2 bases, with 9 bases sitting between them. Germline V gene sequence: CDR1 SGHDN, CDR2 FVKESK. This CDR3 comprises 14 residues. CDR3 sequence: CASSQGAGPYEQYV. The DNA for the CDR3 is TGTGCCAGCAGCCAAGGGGCAGGGCCCTACGAGCAGTACGTC.